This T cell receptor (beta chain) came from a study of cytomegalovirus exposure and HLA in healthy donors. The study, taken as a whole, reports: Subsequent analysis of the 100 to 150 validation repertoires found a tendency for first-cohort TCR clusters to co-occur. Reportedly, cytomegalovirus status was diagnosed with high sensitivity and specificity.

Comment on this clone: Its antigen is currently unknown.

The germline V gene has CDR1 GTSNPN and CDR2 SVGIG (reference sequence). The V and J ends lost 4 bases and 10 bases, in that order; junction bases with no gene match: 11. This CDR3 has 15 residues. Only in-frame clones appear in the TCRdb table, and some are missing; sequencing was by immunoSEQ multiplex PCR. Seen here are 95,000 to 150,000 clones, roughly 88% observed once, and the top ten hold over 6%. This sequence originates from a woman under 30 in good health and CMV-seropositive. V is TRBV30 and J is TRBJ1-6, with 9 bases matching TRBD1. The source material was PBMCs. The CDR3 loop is CAWTRTGEMNSPLHF. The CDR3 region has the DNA TGTGCCTGGACTCGGACAGGGGAAATGAACTCACCCCTCCACTTT.